The T cell receptor beta chain under discussion was sequenced for a study of technical replicates of blood from four donors. The germline V and J ends were trimmed by 3 bases and 1 base, with 9 bases remaining between them. The germline V gene encodes CDR1 WNHNN and CDR2 SYGVQD (reference sequence). The CDR3 covers 14 residues. The assay was immunoSEQ multiplex PCR, and TCRdb's table has in-frame clones only and misses some. The sample shows approximately 88,000 clones, around 96% of them seen only once. The chain is built from TRBV10-1 and TRBJ1-1; the D gene is possibly TRBD1 (6 bases). This clonotype was obtained from a human donor in good health. The sample consisted of T cells isolated from PBMCs. The CDR3 DNA follows: TGCGCCAGCAGTGACAAGGGACAGAACACTGAAGCTTTCTTT. Protein: CASSDKGQNTEAFF.